This TCR beta chain was obtained from a study of response to subunit inactivated influenza vaccine. Whole-study results and caveats: A suggestion made by the authors is that each seasonal influenza vaccination recruits few new T cells.

After removal of 6 bases from V and 0 bases from J, the junction contained 7 bases not matched to a gene. The germline V gene encodes CDR1 DFQATT and CDR2 SNEGSKA (reference sequence). This CDR3 comprises 14 residues. This clonotype has just a few counts. Antigen specificity is unknown. TCRdb passed the RT-PCR reads through MiXCR, listing each CDR3 protein once. The sample carries 700,000 to 800,000 distinct CDR3 sequences, around a sixth recorded once. The chain carries TRBV20-1 and TRBJ2-7; 8 nucleotides align to TRBD1. This TCR derives from a man aged 45 to 65 who received an inactivated influenza vaccine. The material sequenced was PBMCs from blood, taken roughly 5 days after vaccination. The CDR3 nucleotides are TGCAGTGCAAACCCCGGGACAGGCTCCTACGAGCAGTACTTC. This translates into CSANPGTGSYEQYF.